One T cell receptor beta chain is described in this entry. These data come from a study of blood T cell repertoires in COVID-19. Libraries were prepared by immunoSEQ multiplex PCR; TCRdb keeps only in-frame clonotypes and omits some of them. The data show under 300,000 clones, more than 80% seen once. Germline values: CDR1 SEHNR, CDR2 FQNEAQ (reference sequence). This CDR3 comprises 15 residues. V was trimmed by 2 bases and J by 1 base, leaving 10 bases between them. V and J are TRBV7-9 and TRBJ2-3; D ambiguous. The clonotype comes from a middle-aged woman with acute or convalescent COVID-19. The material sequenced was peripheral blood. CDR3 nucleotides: TGTGCCAGCAGCTTATCTGCCACAGGCACAGATACGCAGTATTTT. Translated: CASSLSATGTDTQYF.